This T cell receptor beta chain was identified in a study of OX40 agonist ivuxolimab in advanced cancers. In the case of this clone: The antigen is unknown.

Regarding the study as a whole: More expanded clones were found, on average, in CD8+ than in CD4+ T cells.

V shed 5 bases, J shed 8 bases, and the junction held 11 bases outside the gene matches. CDR1 and CDR2 from the germline V gene are SSHAT and FNYEAQ (reference sequence). The length of the CDR3 is 16 residues. Assay used: immunoSEQ multiplex PCR; TCRdb lists only in-frame clones, some missing. The data hold some 80,000 clones, with 89% observed a single time. The TCR comes from an adult with an advanced solid tumor such as melanoma, head and neck, liver or kidney cancer. The sequencing here drew on CD4+ or CD8+ T cells sorted from blood, taken in a trial of the OX40 agonist ivuxolimab. This chain joins TRBV7-7 and TRBJ2-1; 11 bases align to TRBD2. As DNA, the CDR3 is TGTGCCAGCAGCCCCCAGACTAGCGGGAACGTCTATGAGCAGTTCTTC. It specifies CASSPQTSGNVYEQFF.